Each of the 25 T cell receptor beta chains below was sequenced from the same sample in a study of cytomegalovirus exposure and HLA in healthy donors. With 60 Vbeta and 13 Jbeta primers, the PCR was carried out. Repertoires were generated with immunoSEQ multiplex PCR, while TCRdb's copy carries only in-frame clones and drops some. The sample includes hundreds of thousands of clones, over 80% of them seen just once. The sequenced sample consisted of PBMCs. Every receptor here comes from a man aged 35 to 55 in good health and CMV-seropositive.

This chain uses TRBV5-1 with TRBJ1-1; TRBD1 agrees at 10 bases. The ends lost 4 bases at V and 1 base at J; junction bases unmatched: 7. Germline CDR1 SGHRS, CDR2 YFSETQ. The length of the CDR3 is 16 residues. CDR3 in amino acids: CASSIRQGAANTEAFF. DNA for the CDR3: TGCGCCAGCAGCATCCGACAGGGGGCGGCGAACACTGAAGCTTTCTTT.

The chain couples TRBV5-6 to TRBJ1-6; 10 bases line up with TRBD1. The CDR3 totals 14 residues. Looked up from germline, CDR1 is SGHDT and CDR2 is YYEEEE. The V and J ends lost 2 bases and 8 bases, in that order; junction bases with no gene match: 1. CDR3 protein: CASSFGTGDSPLHF. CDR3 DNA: TGTGCCAGCAGCTTTGGGACAGGGGATTCACCCCTCCACTTT.

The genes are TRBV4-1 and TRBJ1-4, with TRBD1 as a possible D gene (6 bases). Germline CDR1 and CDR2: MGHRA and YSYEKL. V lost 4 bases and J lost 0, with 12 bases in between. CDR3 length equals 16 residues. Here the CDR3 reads CASSRDTGATNEKLFF. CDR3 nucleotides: TGCGCCAGCAGCCGGGACACGGGTGCAACTAATGAAAAACTGTTTTTT.

CDR3 bases: TGTGCCAGCAGTGACCGCCAGGGTCTGGGGACCCAGTACTTC. Its translation: CASSDRQGLGTQYF. This chain links TRBV6-1 with TRBJ2-5; D is possibly TRBD1 (5 bases). Trimming cost V 3 bases and J 7 bases, with 15 bases left between them. The CDR3 is 14 amino acids. From germline, CDR1 is MNHNS and CDR2 SASEGT.

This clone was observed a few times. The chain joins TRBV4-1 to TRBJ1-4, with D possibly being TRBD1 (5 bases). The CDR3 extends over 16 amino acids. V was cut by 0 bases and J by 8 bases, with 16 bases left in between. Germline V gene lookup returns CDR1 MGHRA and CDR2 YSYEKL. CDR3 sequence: CASSQEKGAEGEKLFF. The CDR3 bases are TGCGCCAGCAGCCAAGAAAAAGGGGCGGAGGGGGAAAAACTGTTTTTT.

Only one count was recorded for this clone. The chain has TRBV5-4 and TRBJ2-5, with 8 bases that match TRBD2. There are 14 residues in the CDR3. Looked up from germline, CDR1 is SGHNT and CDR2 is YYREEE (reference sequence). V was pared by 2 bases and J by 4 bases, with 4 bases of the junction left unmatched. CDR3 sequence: CASSFGTRRETQYF. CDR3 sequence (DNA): TGTGCCAGCAGCTTCGGGACTAGACGAGAGACCCAGTACTTC.

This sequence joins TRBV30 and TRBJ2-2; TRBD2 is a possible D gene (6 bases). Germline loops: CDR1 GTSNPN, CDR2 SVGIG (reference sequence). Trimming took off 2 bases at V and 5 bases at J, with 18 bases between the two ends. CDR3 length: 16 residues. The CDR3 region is CAWSLSGVRATGELFF. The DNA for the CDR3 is TGTGCCTGGAGTCTGTCGGGGGTGCGAGCGACCGGGGAGCTGTTTTTT. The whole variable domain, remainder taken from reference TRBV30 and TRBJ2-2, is SQTIHQWPATLVQPVGSPLSLECTVEGTSNPNLYWYRQAAGRGLQLLFYSVGIGQISSEVPQNLSASRPQDRQFILSSKKLLLSDSGFYLCAWSLSGVRATGELFFGEGSRLTVL.

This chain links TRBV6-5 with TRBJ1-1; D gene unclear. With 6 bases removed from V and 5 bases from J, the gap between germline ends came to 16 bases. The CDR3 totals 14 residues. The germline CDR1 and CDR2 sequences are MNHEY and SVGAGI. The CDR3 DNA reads TGTGCCAGCAGCTCCGTCCCCGGGAGGACTGAAGCTTTCTTT. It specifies CASSSVPGRTEAFF.

CDR3 bases: TGTGCCAGCAGCTTAGCGGGTGGGCTAGCGGGAAATGAGCAGTTCTTC. It translates to CASSLAGGLAGNEQFF. The J gene is TRBJ2-1, the V gene TRBV7-9, with 9 bases lining up with TRBD2. The germline V gene encodes CDR1 SEHNR and CDR2 FQNEAQ (reference sequence). V gave up 0 bases and J gave up 7 bases; unmatched junction bases: 7. CDR3 length equals 16 residues.

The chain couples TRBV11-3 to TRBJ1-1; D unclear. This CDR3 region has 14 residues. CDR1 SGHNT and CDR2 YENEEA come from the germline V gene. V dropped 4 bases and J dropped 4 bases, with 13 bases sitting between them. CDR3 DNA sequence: TGTGCCAGCAGCTCCAGGTTCGGGGTCACTGAAGCTTTCTTT. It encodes CASSSRFGVTEAFF.

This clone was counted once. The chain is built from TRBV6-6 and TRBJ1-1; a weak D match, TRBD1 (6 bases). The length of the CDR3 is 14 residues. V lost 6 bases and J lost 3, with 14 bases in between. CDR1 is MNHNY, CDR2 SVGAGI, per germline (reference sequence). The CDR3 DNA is TGTGCCAGCAGGTTACAGGGTTTGGACACTGAAGCTTTCTTT. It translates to CASRLQGLDTEAFF.

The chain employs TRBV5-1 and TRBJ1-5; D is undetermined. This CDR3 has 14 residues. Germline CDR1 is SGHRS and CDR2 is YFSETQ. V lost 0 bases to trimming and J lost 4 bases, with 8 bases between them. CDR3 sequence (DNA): TGCGCCAGCAGCTTGGGCGGGCGGAATCAGCCCCAGCATTTT. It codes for CASSLGGRNQPQHF.

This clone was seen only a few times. The CDR3 bases are TGCGCCAGCAGCCAAGGTCTAGCGGAGAGGGCTGATACGCAGTATTTT. Translated: CASSQGLAERADTQYF. V is TRBV4-1 and J is TRBJ2-3, with 7 nucleotides matching TRBD2. The CDR3 covers 16 residues. The germline V gene has CDR1 MGHRA and CDR2 YSYEKL. Trimming took 1 base from V and 6 from J; bases not matched to a gene: 10.

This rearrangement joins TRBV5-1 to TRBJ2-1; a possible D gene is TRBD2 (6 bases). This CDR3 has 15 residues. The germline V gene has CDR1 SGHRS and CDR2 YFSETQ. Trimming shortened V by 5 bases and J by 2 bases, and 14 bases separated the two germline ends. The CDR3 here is CASRLPGLTYNEQFF. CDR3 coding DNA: TGCGCCAGCAGGTTACCGGGACTTACCTACAATGAGCAGTTCTTC.

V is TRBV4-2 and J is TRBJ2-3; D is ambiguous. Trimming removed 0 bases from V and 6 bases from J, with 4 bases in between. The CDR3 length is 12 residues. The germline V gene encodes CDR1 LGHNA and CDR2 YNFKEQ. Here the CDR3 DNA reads TGTGCCAGCAGCCAAGATAGTGATACGCAGTATTTT. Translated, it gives CASSQDSDTQYF.

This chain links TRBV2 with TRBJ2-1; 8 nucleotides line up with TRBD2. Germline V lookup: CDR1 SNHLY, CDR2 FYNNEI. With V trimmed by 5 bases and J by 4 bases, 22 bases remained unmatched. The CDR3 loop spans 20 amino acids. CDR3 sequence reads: CASSLPGGRAEAIEYNEQFF. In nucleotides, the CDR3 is TGTGCCAGCAGTCTCCCGGGGGGGCGAGCGGAAGCGATTGAATACAATGAGCAGTTCTTC.

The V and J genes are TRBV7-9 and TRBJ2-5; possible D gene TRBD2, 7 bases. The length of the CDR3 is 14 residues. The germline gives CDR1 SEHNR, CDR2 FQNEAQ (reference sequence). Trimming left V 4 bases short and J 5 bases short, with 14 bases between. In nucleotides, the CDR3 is TGTGCCAGCAGCTGGGGGGGCGGGACGGAGACCCAGTACTTC. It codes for CASSWGGGTETQYF.

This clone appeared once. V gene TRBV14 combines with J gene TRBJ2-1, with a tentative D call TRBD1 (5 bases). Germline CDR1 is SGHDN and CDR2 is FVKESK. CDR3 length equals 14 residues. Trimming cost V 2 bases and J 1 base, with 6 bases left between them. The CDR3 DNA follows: TGTGCCAGCAGCCAACAGGGATCCTACAATGAGCAGTTCTTC. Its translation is CASSQQGSYNEQFF.

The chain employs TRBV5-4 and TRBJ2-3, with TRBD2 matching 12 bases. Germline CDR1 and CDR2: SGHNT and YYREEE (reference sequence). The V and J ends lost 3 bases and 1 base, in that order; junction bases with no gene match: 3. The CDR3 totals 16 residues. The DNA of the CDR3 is TGTGCCAGCAGCTCACGGACTAGCGGGGGCACAGATACGCAGTATTTT. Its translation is CASSSRTSGGTDTQYF. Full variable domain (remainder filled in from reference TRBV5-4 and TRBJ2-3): ETGVTQSPTHLIKTRGQQVTLRCSSQSGHNTVSWYQQALGQGPQFIFQYYREEENGRGNFPPRFSGLQFPNYSSELNVNALELDDSALYLCASSSRTSGGTDTQYFGPGTRLTVL.

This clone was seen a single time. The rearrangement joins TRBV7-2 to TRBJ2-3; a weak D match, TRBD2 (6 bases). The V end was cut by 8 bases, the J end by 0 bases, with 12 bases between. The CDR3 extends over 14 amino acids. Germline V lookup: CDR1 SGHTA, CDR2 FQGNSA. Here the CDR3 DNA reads TGTGCCAGCTCGGGCGGGATCAGCACAGATACGCAGTATTTT. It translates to CASSGGISTDTQYF.

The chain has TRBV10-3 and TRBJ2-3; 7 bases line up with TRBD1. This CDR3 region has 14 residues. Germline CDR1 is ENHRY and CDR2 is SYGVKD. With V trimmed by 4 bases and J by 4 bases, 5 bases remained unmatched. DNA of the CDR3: TGTGCCATCAGTGGCGACAGGGTGGCAGATACGCAGTATTTT. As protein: CAISGDRVADTQYF.

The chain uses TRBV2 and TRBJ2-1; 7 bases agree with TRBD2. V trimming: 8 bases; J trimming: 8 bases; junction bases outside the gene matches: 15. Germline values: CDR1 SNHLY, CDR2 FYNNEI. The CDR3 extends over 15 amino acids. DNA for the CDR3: TGTGCCAGCTGGGGAACCTGGGGGGGGAGGGATGAGCAGTTCTTC. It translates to CASWGTWGGRDEQFF. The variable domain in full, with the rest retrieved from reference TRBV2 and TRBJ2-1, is EPEVTQTPSHQVTQMGQEVILRCVPISNHLYFYWYRQILGQKVEFLVSFYNNEISEKSEIFDDQFSVERPDGSNFTLKIRSTKLEDSAMYFCASWGTWGGRDEQFFGPGTRLTVL.

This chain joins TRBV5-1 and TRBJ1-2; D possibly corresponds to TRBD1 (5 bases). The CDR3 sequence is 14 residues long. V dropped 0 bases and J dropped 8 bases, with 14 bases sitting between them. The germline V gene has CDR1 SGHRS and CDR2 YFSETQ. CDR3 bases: TGCGCCAGCAGCTTGGAGGGCAGCGGGGGAGGCTACACCTTC. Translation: CASSLEGSGGGYTF.

CDR3: CAITSRLAGLNEQFF. The CDR3 DNA is TGTGCCATCACCTCCAGACTAGCGGGACTAAATGAGCAGTTCTTC. This chain uses TRBV10-3 with TRBJ2-1; TRBD2 aligns across 11 bases. The germline V gene encodes CDR1 ENHRY and CDR2 SYGVKD. This CDR3 has 15 residues. Trimming removed 7 bases from V and 7 bases from J; junction bases left unmatched: 9.

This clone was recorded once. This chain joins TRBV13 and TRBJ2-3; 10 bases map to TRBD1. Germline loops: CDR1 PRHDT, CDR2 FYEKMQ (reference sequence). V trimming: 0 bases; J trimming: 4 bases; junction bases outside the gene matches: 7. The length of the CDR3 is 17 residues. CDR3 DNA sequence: TGTGCCAGCAGCTTAGGCGGACAGGGGGTAATGGCAGATACGCAGTATTTT. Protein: CASSLGGQGVMADTQYF.